A single sample is the source of the 26 T cell receptor beta chains below, sequenced in a study of high-grade serous ovarian cancer treatment subgroups. Tumor samples were obtained before definitive surgery or chemotherapy. Method: immunoSEQ multiplex PCR; TCRdb's copy keeps in-frame clones and lacks some. Of over 15,000 clones listed, about 76% are singletons. The sequencing input was tumor tissue. These receptors came from a human donor with high-grade serous ovarian cancer.

The rearrangement joins TRBV5-1 to TRBJ2-7, with D perhaps matching TRBD2 (7 bases). In germline, CDR1 is SGHRS, CDR2 YFSETQ. The CDR3 runs 14 residues. With 2 bases removed from V and 3 bases from J, the gap between germline ends came to 12 bases. CDR3 in DNA: TGCGCCAGCAGCTTCGGGGGGCAGAGCTACGAGCAGTACTTC. Translation gives CASSFGGQSYEQYF.

The chain employs TRBV13 and TRBJ1-4, with TRBD1 matching over 8 bases. The V gene end was trimmed by 5 bases and the J gene end by 0 bases; junction bases not matched to a gene: 8. Germline V gene sequence: CDR1 PRHDT, CDR2 FYEKMQ (reference sequence). This CDR3 contains 17 residues. The CDR3 reads CASSLRQGTATNEKLFF. The DNA of the CDR3 is TGTGCCAGCAGCCTCAGACAGGGGACCGCAACTAATGAAAAACTGTTTTTT.

The chain has TRBV7-3 and TRBJ2-7; 8 bases agree with TRBD2. The CDR3 has 15 amino acids. The J segment lost 3 bases and the V segment lost 1 base, leaving 5 bases of the junction unmatched. Germline V gene data show CDR1 as SGHTA and CDR2 as FQGTGA. The CDR3 nucleotides read TGTGCCAGCAGCTTAAGTGTGGGACTAGTCTACGAGCAGTACTTC. Translating gives CASSLSVGLVYEQYF.

This rearrangement joins TRBV10-3 to TRBJ2-3, with 14 bases identical to TRBD2. There are 18 residues in the CDR3. The V gene end was trimmed by 6 bases and the J gene end by 3 bases; junction bases not matched to a gene: 11. Per germline, CDR1 ENHRY and CDR2 SYGVKD. The CDR3 nucleotides read TGTGCCATCAGCGATCCGGGACTAGCGGGGGCGAGAACAGATACGCAGTATTTT. As protein: CAISDPGLAGARTDTQYF.

A word on this clone: An end of the junction differs from the germline gene, which may be a read error. This sequence joins TRBV5-1 and TRBJ2-7; possibly TRBD1 for D (5 bases). The CDR3 totals 14 residues. CDR1 and CDR2 (germline): SGHRS, YFSETQ. Here the CDR3 reads CASSRQPSSDEQYF. The CDR3 coding sequence is TGCGCCAGCAGCCGACAGCCCTCCTCCGACGAGCAGTACTTC.

This clone has only one observation. The CDR3 DNA sequence: TGTGCCAGCAGCTTAAGGGGGACTAGGGGGGGAGACAATGAGCAGTTCTTC. Translated: CASSLRGTRGGDNEQFF. The chain couples TRBV7-3 to TRBJ2-1; 8 bases fit TRBD2. J was trimmed by 5 bases and V by 1 base; bases with no gene match: 10. There are 17 residues in the CDR3. Germline CDR1 reads SGHTA; CDR2 reads FQGTGA.

V and J are TRBV10-3 and TRBJ1-2; maybe TRBD1 (5 bases). Trimming pared 4 bases from V and 4 bases from J, leaving 13 bases between. Per the germline V gene, CDR1 is ENHRY and CDR2 is SYGVKD. The CDR3 loop spans 14 amino acids. The DNA of the CDR3 is TGTGCCATCAGTGCCGGGACCGTCAGCTATGGCTACACCTTC. This sequence encodes CAISAGTVSYGYTF.

The chain joins TRBV13 to TRBJ1-2; maybe TRBD1 (5 bases). V was clipped by 2 bases and J by 3 bases, with 13 bases between them. Germline CDR1 reads PRHDT; CDR2 reads FYEKMQ (reference sequence). This CDR3 comprises 15 residues. CDR3 residues: CASSLRGTLDYGYTF. CDR3 nucleotide sequence: TGTGCCAGCAGCTTAAGGGGTACGCTGGACTATGGCTACACCTTC.

The chain joins TRBV21-1 to TRBJ1-6. TRBV21-1 is a pseudogene segment. The CDR3 spans 13 residues. As DNA, the CDR3 is TGTGCCAGCAGCAAGGGGGACGGCTCACCCCCCCACTTT. Amino acid sequence: CASSKGDGSPPHF.

The chain employs TRBV27 and TRBJ2-4; D possibly uses TRBD1 or TRBD2 (6 bases each). The germline V gene has CDR1 MNHEY and CDR2 SMNVEV (reference sequence). V was pared by 4 bases and J by 3 bases, with 13 bases between. This CDR3 is 15 amino acids long. The CDR3 is CASSSLGGGKNIQYF. CDR3 DNA sequence: TGTGCCAGCAGTTCCCTGGGGGGCGGCAAAAACATTCAGTACTTC.

The chain couples TRBV7-2 to TRBJ2-7; the match to TRBD2 covers 10 bases. The V and J ends lost 5 bases and 1 base, in that order; junction bases with no gene match: 5. Germline CDR1 and CDR2: SGHTA and FQGNSA. This CDR3 has 15 amino acids. The CDR3: CASSRERGGSYEQYF. The CDR3 DNA reads TGTGCCAGCAGCCGAGAGCGGGGGGGATCCTACGAGCAGTACTTC.

This clone was detected a few times. The gene calls are TRBV27 and TRBJ1-1; D gene uncertain. Germline V gene sequence: CDR1 MNHEY, CDR2 SMNVEV (reference sequence). V was shortened by 4 bases and J by 2 bases, with 8 bases between the two germline ends. The length of the CDR3 is 13 residues. As DNA, the CDR3 is TGTGCCAGCAGTTCAACACGAAACACTGAAGCTTTCTTT. This sequence encodes CASSSTRNTEAFF.

This clone appeared a few times. J is TRBJ1-1 and V is TRBV28, with D possibly matching TRBD1 (6 bases). The CDR3 has 14 residues. Trimming removed 6 bases at V and 4 bases at J, with 15 bases between. Germline CDR1 is MDHEN and CDR2 is SYDVKM. In DNA form, the CDR3 reads TGTGCCAGCAGCCCCCCAGGGGCATCCACTGAAGCTTTCTTT. It encodes CASSPPGASTEAFF.

The chain has TRBV7-2 and TRBJ2-5, with a possible D match to TRBD2 (6 bases). V lost 1 base and J lost 7, with 10 bases in between. Per the germline V gene, CDR1 is SGHTA and CDR2 is FQGNSA. This CDR3 region has 13 residues. CDR3 amino acids: CASSLERAGTQYF. The DNA for the CDR3 is TGTGCCAGCAGCTTAGAGCGGGCAGGGACCCAGTACTTC.

This clone was seen only a few times. This chain joins TRBV4-3 and TRBJ1-1, with D unresolved. The CDR3 has 14 residues. Germline loops: CDR1 LGHNA, CDR2 YSLEER. V was pared by 2 bases and J by 4 bases, with 11 bases between. The CDR3 bases are TGCGCCAGCAGCCAAAATTCTTATGGCACTGAAGCTTTCTTT. Translated: CASSQNSYGTEAFF.

J is TRBJ1-1 and V is TRBV6-6, with 7 positions matching TRBD1. The CDR3 has 13 residues. The J segment lost 6 bases and the V segment lost 6 bases, leaving 7 bases of the junction unmatched. Germline V gene sequence: CDR1 MNHNY, CDR2 SVGAGI (reference sequence). In nucleotides, the CDR3 is TGTGCCAGCAGGGAGACAGGGAGCCCTGAAGCTTTCTTT. Its translation: CASRETGSPEAFF.

This clone has more than one count but fewer than ten. V usage is TRBV5-1 and J usage is TRBJ1-1; tentative D call: TRBD1 (6 bases). The CDR3 is 14 residues long. Trimming took 3 bases from V and 9 from J, leaving 18 bases between them. Germline assignment: CDR1 SGHRS and CDR2 YFSETQ. The CDR3 DNA reads as TGCGCCAGCAGCTATACCATGACAGGAAAACAAGCTTTCTTT. It is translated as CASSYTMTGKQAFF.

CDR3 in DNA: TGTGCCAGCTCACCAAAGCCCTACAATGAGCAGTTCTTC. It is translated as CASSPKPYNEQFF. This chain uses TRBV18 with TRBJ2-1; D gene uncertain. CDR1 is KGHSH and CDR2 is LQKENI in the germline V gene. The length of the CDR3 is 13 residues. Trimming removed 2 bases from V and 2 bases from J, with 4 bases in between. The whole variable domain, remainder taken from reference TRBV18 and TRBJ2-1, is NAGVMQNPRHLVRRRGQEARLRCSPMKGHSHVYWYRQLPEEGLKFMVYLQKENIIDESGMPKERFSAEFPKEGPSILRIQQVVRGDSAAYFCASSPKPYNEQFFGPGTRLTVL.

The chain carries TRBV6-5 and TRBJ2-6, with TRBD1 identical over 7 bases. The length of the CDR3 is 15 residues. CDR1 and CDR2 (germline): MNHEY, SVGAGI. V shed 5 bases and J 5 bases; nucleotides not matched to a gene: 6. CDR3 DNA sequence: TGTGCCAGCAGTCGACAGGGCCTAAGGGCCAACGTCCTGACTTTC. Residues: CASSRQGLRANVLTF.

The chain joins TRBV6-5 to TRBJ2-2; D unclear. CDR1 and CDR2 (germline): MNHEY, SVGAGI. The V gene lost 0 bases and the J gene lost 6 bases, with 11 bases spanning the gap. The CDR3 loop spans 15 amino acids. CDR3 in DNA: TGTGCCAGCAGTTACTCCCGAGGCTTCGCCGGGGAGCTGTTTTTT. Translation gives CASSYSRGFAGELFF.

Within the sample, this clone is large. This chain joins TRBV6-5 and TRBJ2-5; D possibly corresponds to TRBD1 (5 bases). The CDR3 runs 13 residues. From germline, CDR1 is MNHEY and CDR2 SVGAGI. V lost 2 bases and J lost 3, with 7 bases in between. CDR3 DNA: TGTGCCAGCAGTTACGGGGCGAAAGAGACCCAGTACTTC. This translates into CASSYGAKETQYF.

This rearrangement joins TRBV7-3 to TRBJ2-1, with TRBD2 matching over 9 bases. The CDR3 extends over 16 amino acids. CDR1 is SGHTA, CDR2 FQGTGA, per germline. The V and J ends lost 2 bases and 9 bases, in that order; junction bases with no gene match: 11. In DNA form, the CDR3 reads TGTGCCAGCAGCTTAGTGGTTGCGGGGGGGCTCGGTGAGCAGTTCTTC. Translation gives CASSLVVAGGLGEQFF.

As concerns this clone: The junction departs from germline at one end; a sequencing error may be responsible. CDR3 nucleotides: TGTGCCAGCAGCTTAGTCGGGTGGACAGCACAAAATTCATTC. Translation gives CASSLVGWTAQNSF. The J gene is TRBJ2-7, the V gene TRBV7-9; perhaps TRBD1 as D (6 bases). The germline V gene has CDR1 SEHNR and CDR2 FQNEAQ (reference sequence). The CDR3 length is 14 residues.

This sequence joins TRBV6-1 and TRBJ1-5; 7 nucleotides agree with TRBD1. The CDR3 length is 15 residues. Trimming took 5 bases from V and 9 from J; bases not matched to a gene: 13. Germline CDR1 is MNHNS and CDR2 is SASEGT. The CDR3 DNA is TGTGCCAGCAGTCAAAGTTCAGGGGGGTATCGGCCCCAGCATTTT. As protein: CASSQSSGGYRPQHF.

V gene TRBV6-1 combines with J gene TRBJ2-7; 9 positions agree with TRBD1. Per the germline V gene, CDR1 is MNHNS and CDR2 is SASEGT. This CDR3 contains 15 residues. V was clipped by 7 bases and J by 4 bases; unmatched bases: 11. Written as DNA, the CDR3 is TGTGCCAGCAACCCTTTGGGGACAGGGACGTACGAGCAGTACTTC. Its protein is CASNPLGTGTYEQYF.

The rearrangement uses TRBV7-6 and TRBJ2-3; 13 bases fit TRBD2. There are 18 residues in the CDR3. CDR1 is SGHVS, CDR2 FNYEAQ, per germline. With 5 bases clipped from V and 0 bases from J, the junction kept 8 bases outside the gene matches. CDR3 in amino acids: CASSQLAGGAYSTDTQYF. CDR3 DNA sequence: TGTGCCAGCAGCCAACTAGCGGGGGGGGCGTATAGCACAGATACGCAGTATTTT. Based on the CDR3 plus reference TRBV7-6 and TRBJ2-3, the full variable domain is GAGVSQSPRYKVTKRGQDVALRCDPISGHVSLYWYRQALGQGPEFLTYFNYEAQQDKSGLPNDRFSAERPEGSISTLTIQRTEQRDSAMYRCASSQLAGGAYSTDTQYFGPGTRLTVL.